What follows is one T cell receptor beta chain and its context. This sample stems from a study of OX40 agonist ivuxolimab in advanced cancers. Study in general: Three partial responders included one hepatocellular carcinoma patient and two cutaneous melanoma patients.

Profiling relied on immunoSEQ multiplex PCR, and the TCRdb table lists in-frame clones only, not all of them. This sample carries approximately 70,000 clones, about 90% of them seen once, and the ten largest clones take 2% to 2.5%. Germline loops: CDR1 SGHTA, CDR2 FQGTGA. After removal of 5 bases from V and 6 bases from J, the junction contained 4 bases not matched to a gene. The CDR3 runs to 15 residues. Sequencing was performed on CD4+ or CD8+ T cells sorted from blood, taken in a trial of the OX40 agonist ivuxolimab. The genes are TRBV7-3 and TRBJ2-2, with 12 bases fitting TRBD2. This TCR came from an adult with an advanced solid tumor such as melanoma, head and neck, liver or kidney cancer. The CDR3 protein is CASSPGLAGPGELFF. CDR3 bases: TGTGCCAGCAGCCCCGGACTAGCGGGACCCGGGGAGCTGTTTTTT.